This passage covers 15 T cell receptor beta chains from one sample sequenced in a study of cytomegalovirus exposure and HLA in healthy donors (TCRdb year 2017). The library was generated by the immunoSEQ multiplex PCR assay. For the multiplex PCR, a mixture combining 60 forward primers for TCR Vbeta segments and 13 reverse primers for TCR Jbeta segments was used. Imported from immuneACCESS, the table was reduced by TCRdb to in-frame sequences with V and J called. These copies leave out some clones; in studies compared against another copy, an unresolved V gene accounts for under half, and the cause of the remainder is not known. The sample yields tens of thousands of clones; around 80% were counted once. The top ten hold 1.5% to 2% of the sample. The sequenced sample consisted of PBMCs. These receptor sequences come from a man in his late teens or twenties in good health and CMV-seronegative.

The chain has TRBV30 and TRBJ1-4; D gene unclear. There are 13 residues in the CDR3. Germline CDR1 reads GTSNPN; CDR2 reads SVGIG (reference sequence). V lost 2 bases to trimming and J lost 7 bases, with 11 bases between them. CDR3 DNA: TGTGCCTGGAGTATGAGGAGGGTTGAAAAACTGTTTTTT. Translation gives CAWSMRRVEKLFF.

This clone was detected once. V usage is TRBV7-8 and J usage is TRBJ1-4; 11 positions agree with TRBD1. V lost 5 bases to trimming and J lost 8 bases; unmatched junction nucleotides: 10. The CDR3 is 16 residues long. Germline CDR1 and CDR2: SGHVS and FQNEAQ. The CDR3 here is CASSPDRGPEREKLFF. The CDR3 nucleotides are TGTGCCAGCAGCCCGGACAGGGGGCCCGAGCGGGAAAAACTGTTTTTT.

This chain connects TRBV29-1 to TRBJ2-5, with D unclear. The ends were cut back, 4 bases at V and 2 bases at J, with 8 bases in the middle. The germline V gene has CDR1 SQVTM and CDR2 ANQGSEA. This CDR3 contains 12 residues. DNA for the CDR3: TGCAGCGTTGTGGCGGTACAAGAGACCCAGTACTTC. It is translated as CSVVAVQETQYF.

This clone was recorded a few times. A junction boundary mismatches the germline segment, possibly from a read error. The chain joins TRBV7-2 to TRBJ1-6, with a possible D match to TRBD1 (6 bases). The CDR3 contains 13 residues. Germline V lookup: CDR1 SGHTA, CDR2 FQGNSA. CDR3 DNA sequence: TGTGCCAGCAGCCTAGCTCAGGGGCGGCCCCTCCACTTT. Encoded protein: CASSLAQGRPLHF.

This clone was observed a single time. The rearrangement uses TRBV4-3 and TRBJ2-2, with TRBD2 matching over 8 bases. J gave up 7 bases and V 1 base, and 2 bases lay outside the gene matches. Germline V lookup: CDR1 LGHNA, CDR2 YSLEER. The CDR3 consists of 14 residues. CDR3 in amino acids: CASSQAGGDGELFF. CDR3 in DNA: TGCGCCAGCAGCCAAGCGGGGGGGGACGGGGAGCTGTTTTTT.

This clone was counted once. This chain connects TRBV5-5 to TRBJ1-4, with a weak D call TRBD1 (5 bases). Trimming shortened V by 3 bases and J by 8 bases, and 17 bases separated the two germline ends. The CDR3 spans 15 residues. Per the germline V gene, CDR1 is SGHKS and CDR2 is YYEKEE (reference sequence). The CDR3 loop reads CASSSPTAGREKLFF. CDR3 bases: TGTGCCAGCAGCTCCCCGACAGCCGGTAGGGAAAAACTGTTTTTT.

This clone was detected a few times. The gene calls are TRBV30 and TRBJ2-4; D possibly corresponds to TRBD2 (6 bases). The CDR3 has 12 amino acids. CDR1 GTSNPN and CDR2 SVGIG come from the germline V gene (reference sequence). V was cut by 2 bases and J by 16 bases, with 18 bases left in between. Here the CDR3 reads CAWSPGGGQPYF. The DNA for the CDR3 is TGTGCCTGGAGTCCCGGGGGTGGGCAACCTTACTTC.

V and J are TRBV18 and TRBJ2-5; 13 nucleotides match TRBD2. CDR3 length: 16 residues. The ends lost 7 bases at V and 5 bases at J; junction bases unmatched: 10. Germline V gene lookup returns CDR1 KGHSH and CDR2 LQKENI. This CDR3 is CASWGRLAGGQETQYF. CDR3 bases: TGTGCCAGCTGGGGCCGACTAGCGGGGGGCCAGGAGACCCAGTACTTC.

There are a few counts of this clone. The V call is TRBV29-1, the J call TRBJ1-5, with 7 bases that match TRBD1. Unmatched junction bases numbered 6, after V lost 6 bases and J lost 4 bases. Germline lookup yields CDR1 SQVTM and CDR2 ANQGSEA. The CDR3 is 13 amino acids. CDR3 coding DNA: TGCAGCGTCGGGACAGCTGTTAATCAGCCCCAGCATTTT. It encodes CSVGTAVNQPQHF.

This clone was recorded a few times. This chain connects TRBV5-6 to TRBJ1-2; TRBD1 is a possible D gene (5 bases). Germline CDR1 SGHDT, CDR2 YYEEEE. Trimming removed 0 bases from V and 8 bases from J, with 17 bases in between. This CDR3 has 15 amino acids. The CDR3 spells CASSLAGGSYEGYTF. CDR3 in DNA: TGTGCCAGCAGCTTGGCCGGGGGATCCTATGAGGGCTACACCTTC.

This chain links TRBV4-1 with TRBJ1-5, with 7 positions matching TRBD1. Germline lookup yields CDR1 MGHRA and CDR2 YSYEKL. CDR3 length: 16 residues. Trimming removed 1 base from V and 1 base from J; junction bases left unmatched: 4. CDR3 in amino acids: CASSQGQGPSNQPQHF. CDR3 DNA: TGCGCCAGCAGCCAAGGACAGGGACCGAGCAATCAGCCCCAGCATTTT.

The CDR3 DNA reads as TGTGCCAGCAGGATCGGAAGGACAGGGGACTCCTCTGGGGCCAACGTCCTGACTTTC. Translating gives CASRIGRTGDSSGANVLTF. The chain joins TRBV2 to TRBJ2-6, with 9 bases matching TRBD1. The CDR3 spans 19 residues. CDR1 SNHLY and CDR2 FYNNEI come from the germline V gene. The V and J ends lost 6 bases and 0 bases, in that order; junction bases with no gene match: 12.

The count of this clone is one. The CDR3 reads CATSRDLGTDLRQYF. CDR3 DNA: TGTGCCACCAGCAGAGATCTCGGGACAGATCTACGTCAGTACTTC. The V call is TRBV15, the J call TRBJ2-5; 7 bases map to TRBD1. Trimming removed 0 bases from V and 11 bases from J; junction bases left unmatched: 12. Germline CDR1 LNHNV, CDR2 YYDKDF (reference sequence). There are 15 residues in the CDR3.

This chain connects TRBV27 to TRBJ1-2, with TRBD1 as a possible D gene (6 bases). Per the germline V gene, CDR1 is MNHEY and CDR2 is SMNVEV (reference sequence). V was cut by 6 bases and J by 4 bases, with 12 bases left in between. CDR3 size: 13 residues. The CDR3 coding sequence is TGTGCCAGCAGGAGACAGGTCGGCTATGGCTACACCTTC. It translates to CASRRQVGYGYTF.

This clone was counted a few times. V is TRBV14 and J is TRBJ2-7, with TRBD1 identical over 8 bases. The junction had 10 bases not matched to a gene; V was cut back by 4 bases and J by 5 bases. CDR1 is SGHDN and CDR2 is FVKESK in the germline V gene. This CDR3 comprises 15 residues. CDR3 nucleotides: TGTGCCAGCAGCCGCTGGGACAGGATTCTCCACGAGCAGTACTTC. Translating it yields CASSRWDRILHEQYF.